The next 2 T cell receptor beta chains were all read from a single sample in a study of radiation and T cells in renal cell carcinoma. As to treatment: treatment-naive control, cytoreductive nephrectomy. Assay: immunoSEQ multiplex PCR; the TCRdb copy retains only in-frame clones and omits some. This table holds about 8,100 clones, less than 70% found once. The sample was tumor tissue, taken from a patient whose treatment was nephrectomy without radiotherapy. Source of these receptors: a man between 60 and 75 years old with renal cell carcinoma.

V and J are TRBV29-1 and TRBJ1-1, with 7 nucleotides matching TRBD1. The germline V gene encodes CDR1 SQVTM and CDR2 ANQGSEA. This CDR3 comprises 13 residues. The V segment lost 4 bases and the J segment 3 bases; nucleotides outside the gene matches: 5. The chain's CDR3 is CSVGGGTDTEAFF. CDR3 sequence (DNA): TGCAGCGTTGGGGGAGGGACAGACACTGAAGCTTTCTTT.

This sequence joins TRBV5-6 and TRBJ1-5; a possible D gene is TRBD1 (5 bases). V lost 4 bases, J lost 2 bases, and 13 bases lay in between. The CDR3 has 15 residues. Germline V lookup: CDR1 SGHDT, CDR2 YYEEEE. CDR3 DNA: TGTGCCAGCAGCCCAAGTTGGGGGGGCAATCAGCCCCAGCATTTT. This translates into CASSPSWGGNQPQHF.